Listed here are 20 T cell receptor beta chains from one sample, sequenced in a study of CD8 T cells in Susac syndrome. With random hexamers, reverse transcription was performed on roughly 0.45 to 1 ug of RNA. MiXCR, applied by TCRdb to the immunoSEQ multiplex PCR reads, yields one record per CDR3 protein. The sample includes roughly 84,000 distinct CDR3 sequences, roughly 95% of them seen just once. The sequenced sample was CD8+ T cells from PBMCs. Every receptor here comes from a human donor with Susac syndrome.

The chain combines TRBV7-2 with TRBJ2-1; D may be TRBD2 (5 bases). This CDR3 contains 15 residues. The germline V gene encodes CDR1 SGHTA and CDR2 FQGNSA. V was trimmed by 5 bases and J by 8 bases, leaving 19 bases between them. The DNA for the CDR3 is TGTGCCAGCAGCCCGGACTCCCTGATTGGCCATGAGCAGTTCTTC. Its protein is CASSPDSLIGHEQFF.

This chain connects TRBV29-1 to TRBJ1-1; the D is unclear. V was shortened by 4 bases and J by 5 bases, with 14 bases between the two germline ends. This CDR3 is 13 amino acids long. Germline V CDR1 and CDR2: SQVTM, ANQGSEA. The CDR3 bases are TGCAGCGTTGTAGGTGGAGTTTTAACTGAAGCTTTCTTT. This sequence encodes CSVVGGVLTEAFF. The whole variable domain, remainder taken from reference TRBV29-1 and TRBJ1-1, is SAVISQKPSRDICQRGTSLTIQCQVDSQVTMMFWYRQQPGQSLTLIATANQGSEATYESGFVIDKFPISRPNLTFSTLTVSNMSPEDSSIYLCSVVGGVLTEAFFGQGTRLTVV.

The chain couples TRBV27 to TRBJ1-2; D gene ambiguous. V was clipped by 8 bases and J by 8 bases, with 15 bases between them. The CDR3 is made up of 12 amino acids. CDR1 is MNHEY, CDR2 SMNVEV, per germline (reference sequence). CDR3 coding DNA: TGTGCCAGCGGGCTCGTTGGGATAGGCTACACCTTC. Its translation: CASGLVGIGYTF.

V and J are TRBV12-3 or TRBV12-4 and TRBJ1-2, with a possible D match to TRBD1 (5 bases). With 3 bases removed from V and 7 bases from J, the gap between germline ends came to 6 bases. The CDR3 consists of 11 residues. DNA of the CDR3: TGTGCCAGCAGTTTCGGGGGTGGCTACACCTTC. It yields the protein CASSFGGGYTF.

The chain links TRBV5-1 to TRBJ2-1, with a tentative D call TRBD1 (6 bases). The length of the CDR3 is 14 residues. The germline gives CDR1 SGHRS, CDR2 YFSETQ. The V and J ends lost 2 bases and 5 bases respectively, with 11 bases between them. The CDR3 coding sequence is TGCGCCAGCAGCTTCTGGGGGCGCCACAATGAGCAGTTCTTC. Protein sequence: CASSFWGRHNEQFF.

The chain links TRBV18 to TRBJ2-5; TRBD2 might be the D (5 bases). The CDR3 runs 19 residues. Germline CDR1 KGHSH, CDR2 LQKENI. With 5 bases removed from V and 0 bases from J, the gap between germline ends came to 25 bases. CDR3: CASSGEQVLGETYQETQYF. CDR3 DNA sequence: TGTGCCAGCTCAGGGGAACAAGTCCTCGGGGAGACGTACCAAGAGACCCAGTACTTC.

The chain is built from TRBV28 and TRBJ1-1; perhaps TRBD1 as D (5 bases). The germline CDR1 and CDR2 sequences are MDHEN and SYDVKM. This CDR3 region has 16 residues. Trimming removed 7 bases at V and 3 bases at J, with 21 bases between. The CDR3 DNA reads as TGTGCCAGCAACCGCGGCAGGGTTGACGGGGACACTGAAGCTTTCTTT. Its protein is CASNRGRVDGDTEAFF.

The chain links TRBV20-1 to TRBJ2-1; D ambiguous. Germline CDR1 DFQATT, CDR2 SNEGSKA (reference sequence). CDR3 length equals 14 residues. The V gene lost 0 bases and the J gene lost 4 bases, with 10 bases spanning the gap. The CDR3 protein is CSARDQADYNEQFF. CDR3 nucleotide sequence: TGCAGTGCTAGAGATCAGGCTGATTACAATGAGCAGTTCTTC.

The chain has TRBV27 and TRBJ1-1; a possible D gene is TRBD1 (5 bases). The CDR3 runs to 13 residues. CDR1 and CDR2 from the germline V gene are MNHEY and SMNVEV (reference sequence). Trimming shortened V by 0 bases and J by 3 bases, and 5 bases separated the two germline ends. The CDR3 sequence is CASSLSGDTEAFF. CDR3 DNA sequence: TGTGCCAGCAGTTTATCAGGGGACACTGAAGCTTTCTTT.

The gene calls are TRBV29-1 and TRBJ1-1; D gene unclear. Deletions cut 8 bases from V and 5 bases from J, with 18 bases between. The CDR3 is made up of 13 amino acids. From germline, CDR1 is SQVTM and CDR2 ANQGSEA. The CDR3 region has the DNA TGCAGCACTGCGGGCGTGACGGGGACTGAAGCTTTCTTT. It yields the protein CSTAGVTGTEAFF.

The rearrangement uses TRBV4-3 and TRBJ2-1, with D perhaps TRBD2 (6 bases). Germline V CDR1 and CDR2: LGHNA, YSLEER. The ends were cut back, 3 bases at V and 6 bases at J, with 12 bases in the middle. This CDR3 has 14 residues. CDR3 bases: TGCGCCAGCAGCCATCCGGGACTGTCCAATGAGCAGTTCTTC. Amino acid sequence: CASSHPGLSNEQFF.

J is TRBJ2-7 and V is TRBV24-1; D may match TRBD1 or TRBD2 (6 bases each). The CDR3 runs 13 residues. Deletions cut 7 bases from V and 9 bases from J, with 18 bases between. CDR1 and CDR2 (germline): KGHDR, SFDVKD. CDR3 nucleotides: TGTGCCACCAGCTACACCGGGGGCGATCGGCAGTACTTC. It encodes CATSYTGGDRQYF.

The chain joins TRBV11-2 to TRBJ2-5; a weak D match, TRBD2 (6 bases). The V and J ends lost 3 bases and 4 bases respectively, with 12 bases between them. This CDR3 has 14 residues. Per the germline V gene, CDR1 is SGHAT and CDR2 is FQNNGV. The CDR3 region has the DNA TGTGCCAGCAGCTTGGTTGGGGGGTTAGAGACCCAGTACTTC. This encodes CASSLVGGLETQYF.

The chain uses TRBV27 and TRBJ2-7; 7 bases map to TRBD2. With 0 bases clipped from V and 0 bases from J, the junction kept 2 bases outside the gene matches. This CDR3 is 15 amino acids long. From germline, CDR1 is MNHEY and CDR2 SMNVEV (reference sequence). CDR3: CASSLSGLGSYEQYV. CDR3 nucleotides: TGTGCCAGCAGTTTATCTGGACTAGGCTCCTACGAGCAGTACGTC.

The chain recombines TRBV2 with TRBJ2-7; perhaps TRBD1 as D (5 bases). Between the trimmed V and J ends, which lost 5 bases and 3 bases, there was a span of 20 bases. The CDR3 contains 16 residues. CDR1 and CDR2 (germline): SNHLY, FYNNEI. CDR3 region: CASSSHSSGPIYEQYV. The CDR3 DNA reads as TGTGCCAGCAGTTCTCATTCGTCAGGGCCTATCTACGAGCAGTACGTC.

The chain has TRBV4-3 and TRBJ2-1; TRBD2 aligns across 9 bases. V was clipped by 4 bases and J by 6 bases; unmatched bases: 16. CDR1 is LGHNA, CDR2 YSLEER, per germline. The CDR3 extends over 18 amino acids. The CDR3 DNA follows: TGCGCCAGCAGCCGGGAGACTAGCGGAAGGATGGGGAGCAATGAGCAGTTCTTC. As protein: CASSRETSGRMGSNEQFF.

This chain joins TRBV7-2 and TRBJ2-2, with D possibly matching TRBD1 (5 bases). Germline V gene lookup returns CDR1 SGHTA and CDR2 FQGNSA. Trimming removed 2 bases from V and 8 bases from J, with 12 bases in between. The CDR3 runs to 14 residues. The CDR3 loop reads CASSLRRVVGELFF. The CDR3 DNA reads as TGTGCCAGCAGCTTACGCAGGGTTGTGGGGGAGCTGTTTTTT.

The chain uses TRBV4-3 and TRBJ1-6; no reliable D call. V shed 0 bases and J shed 18 bases, with 24 bases lying between them. The CDR3 contains 16 residues. Germline CDR1 reads LGHNA; CDR2 reads YSLEER. In nucleotides, the CDR3 is TGCGCCAGCAGCCAAGATGTATCTGGACTATCGTCTATCCCCCACTTT. Amino acids: CASSQDVSGLSSIPHF.

The chain has TRBV15 and TRBJ2-3; weak D call: TRBD2 (6 bases). This CDR3 is built from 14 residues. Trimming pared 5 bases from V and 1 base from J, leaving 10 bases between. In germline, CDR1 is LNHNV, CDR2 YYDKDF (reference sequence). For the CDR3, the DNA is TGTGCCACCAGCGGGAGGACTCGCACAGATACGCAGTATTTT. This gives the protein CATSGRTRTDTQYF.

The V call is TRBV5-1, the J call TRBJ2-3; TRBD2 agrees at 9 bases. With V trimmed by 3 bases and J by 4 bases, 9 bases remained unmatched. The CDR3 is 16 amino acids. CDR1 is SGHRS, CDR2 YFSETQ, per germline. The DNA for the CDR3 is TGCGCCAGCAGCTGGTTAGCGGGGGACCGAGCAGATACGCAGTATTTT. The encoded protein is CASSWLAGDRADTQYF.